These 32 T cell receptor beta chains were sequenced from one sample in a study of blood T cell repertoires in COVID-19. The protocol was immunoSEQ multiplex PCR, while the TCRdb copy is restricted to in-frame clones and leaves out a portion. The sample includes 55,000 to 80,000 clones, 85% to 90% of them seen just once. Sequences were obtained from peripheral blood. The receptors stem from a man over 45 with acute or convalescent COVID-19.

The CDR3 DNA reads TGTGCCAGCAGCCTCGGGGGTGCGGGAGGGCCGCTTTACAATGAGCAGTTCTTC. It encodes CASSLGGAGGPLYNEQFF. This rearrangement joins TRBV7-9 to TRBJ2-1; TRBD2 matches 9 bases. The CDR3 extends over 18 amino acids. The germline V gene has CDR1 SEHNR and CDR2 FQNEAQ (reference sequence). V trimming: 5 bases; J trimming: 4 bases; junction bases outside the gene matches: 15.

Written as DNA, the CDR3 is TGTGCCAGCAGTCCATCCCAGGGGGCGCTTTCACCCCTCCACTTT. This gives the protein CASSPSQGALSPLHF. This chain links TRBV7-2 with TRBJ1-6, with 8 bases matching TRBD1. Trimming at V came to 6 bases and at J to 9 bases, leaving 10 bases not matched to a gene. The CDR3 is 15 amino acids. Germline CDR1 is SGHTA and CDR2 is FQGNSA. Supplemented by reference TRBV7-2 and TRBJ1-6, the full variable domain reads GAGVSQSPSNKVTEKGKDVELRCDPISGHTALYWYRQSLGQGLEFLIYFQGNSAPDKSGLPSDRFSAERTGGSVSTLTIQRTQQEDSAVYLCASSPSQGALSPLHFGNGTRLTVT.

This rearrangement joins TRBV5-1 to TRBJ1-2; D not resolved. Germline CDR1 and CDR2: SGHRS and YFSETQ. This CDR3 is 13 amino acids long. V lost 2 bases and J lost 3, with 8 bases in between. The CDR3 DNA sequence: TGCGCCAGCAGCTTCCGGGGAGACTATGGCTACACCTTC. Amino acids: CASSFRGDYGYTF.

A single count supports this clone. V usage is TRBV5-1 and J usage is TRBJ2-3; 7 nucleotides align to TRBD2. The CDR3 consists of 17 residues. V gave up 4 bases and J gave up 4 bases; unmatched junction bases: 15. Germline V lookup: CDR1 SGHRS, CDR2 YFSETQ. CDR3 in DNA: TGCGCCAGCAGCCCAGCCGCCGGGCGTGGGGGGGCAGATACGCAGTATTTT. It encodes CASSPAAGRGGADTQYF. The whole variable domain, remainder taken from reference TRBV5-1 and TRBJ2-3, is KAGVTQTPRYLIKTRGQQVTLSCSPISGHRSVSWYQQTPGQGLQFLFEYFSETQRNKGNFPGRFSGRQFSNSRSEMNVSTLELGDSALYLCASSPAAGRGGADTQYFGPGTRLTVL.

This clone was seen a few times. The rearrangement joins TRBV24-1 to TRBJ2-1; TRBD1 aligns across 9 bases. The CDR3 is made up of 16 amino acids. Trimming at V came to 3 bases and at J to 5 bases, leaving 7 bases not matched to a gene. Per germline, CDR1 KGHDR and CDR2 SFDVKD. The CDR3 loop is CATSDGWTGVNNEQFF. CDR3 in DNA: TGTGCCACCAGTGATGGTTGGACAGGGGTCAACAATGAGCAGTTCTTC.

V gene TRBV2 combines with J gene TRBJ2-2; 10 bases are shared with TRBD1. Trimming at V came to 1 base and at J to 8 bases, leaving 10 bases not matched to a gene. Germline loops: CDR1 SNHLY, CDR2 FYNNEI. This CDR3 has 17 residues. This chain's CDR3 is CASSEVGKTGGSGELFF. The CDR3 DNA follows: TGTGCCAGCAGTGAAGTAGGGAAGACAGGGGGCTCGGGGGAGCTGTTTTTT.

The chain combines TRBV9 with TRBJ2-1; 8 nucleotides agree with TRBD2. Germline V lookup: CDR1 SGDLS, CDR2 YYNGEE. The length of the CDR3 is 16 residues. Trimming cost V 3 bases and J 9 bases; bases outside gene matches: 14. The chain's CDR3 is CASSETSGLVFTEQFF. As DNA, the CDR3 is TGTGCCAGCAGCGAAACCTCGGGACTAGTTTTCACTGAGCAGTTCTTC.

The chain couples TRBV3-1 (or the pseudogene TRBV3-2) to TRBJ1-6, with D possibly TRBD1 on 5 matching bases. This CDR3 has 15 residues. Deletions cut 1 base from V and 7 bases from J, with 11 bases between. Germline-derived CDR1 and CDR2 are LGHDT and YNNKEL (reference sequence). CDR3 sequence reads: CASSQVTGENSPLHF. CDR3 nucleotides: TGTGCCAGCAGCCAAGTAACGGGGGAGAATTCACCCCTCCACTTT.

The chain uses TRBV16 and TRBJ1-2; the D gene is possibly TRBD1 (5 bases). This CDR3 has 15 residues. V lost 0 bases and J 4 bases, leaving 12 bases between the germline ends. Germline V gene sequence: CDR1 KGHSY, CDR2 FQNENV. DNA of the CDR3: TGTGCCAGCAGCCAATCGCCCTACAGGAGCTATGGCTACACCTTC. As protein: CASSQSPYRSYGYTF.

The chain carries TRBV27 and TRBJ2-6; TRBD2 agrees at 7 bases. The CDR3 runs 13 residues. V shed 8 bases and J 2 bases; nucleotides not matched to a gene: 0. Germline-derived CDR1 and CDR2 are MNHEY and SMNVEV (reference sequence). The chain's CDR3 is CASREAGANVLTF. Written as DNA, the CDR3 is TGTGCCAGCCGGGAGGCTGGGGCCAACGTCCTGACTTTC.

This clone is a singleton in its sample. The gene calls are TRBV5-1 and TRBJ1-1, with 7 bases matching TRBD1. V lost 0 bases, J lost 7 bases, and 6 bases stayed unmatched. Germline assignment: CDR1 SGHRS and CDR2 YFSETQ. This CDR3 has 14 residues. The CDR3 DNA is TGCGCCAGCAGCTTGGGTGCGGGACAGCGTGAAGCTTTCTTT. Its protein is CASSLGAGQREAFF.

The sample holds a few counts of this clone. The V call is TRBV6-2 or TRBV6-3, the J call TRBJ1-1, with a tentative D call TRBD1 (6 bases). Germline CDR1 and CDR2: MNHEY and SVGEGT. V lost 5 bases and J 0 bases, leaving 13 bases between the germline ends. This CDR3 is 15 amino acids long. CDR3: CASSDRFGMNTEAFF. The CDR3 DNA follows: TGTGCCAGCAGTGACAGGTTCGGGATGAACACTGAAGCTTTCTTT.

Only one count was recorded for this clone. This sequence joins TRBV9 and TRBJ2-7, with 10 bases lining up with TRBD2. From germline, CDR1 is SGDLS and CDR2 YYNGEE. The CDR3 has 16 residues. The ends lost 2 bases at V and 3 bases at J; junction bases unmatched: 8. CDR3: CASSVSGTSVFYEQYF. The CDR3 nucleotides read TGTGCCAGCAGCGTCAGTGGGACTAGCGTCTTCTACGAGCAGTACTTC.

CDR3 coding DNA: TGTGCCAGCAGCTTAGTATCCACCGGGGAGCTGTTTTTT. Its protein product is CASSLVSTGELFF. The rearrangement links TRBV11-2 to TRBJ2-2; D is uncertain. Germline V gene data show CDR1 as SGHAT and CDR2 as FQNNGV. The CDR3 has 13 residues. Trimming pared 1 base from V and 4 bases from J, leaving 4 bases between.

The chain combines TRBV2 with TRBJ1-5; 9 nucleotides agree with TRBD1. CDR1 and CDR2 (germline): SNHLY, FYNNEI. This CDR3 region has 15 residues. Trimming took 5 bases from V and 5 from J; bases not matched to a gene: 7. Here the CDR3 reads CASSSTGGGDQPQHF. The CDR3 DNA is TGTGCCAGCAGTTCAACAGGGGGCGGCGATCAGCCCCAGCATTTT.

The chain couples TRBV24-1 to TRBJ1-2, with a weak D call TRBD1 (6 bases). The CDR3 totals 18 residues. Germline lookup yields CDR1 KGHDR and CDR2 SFDVKD. Trimming took 4 bases from V and 5 from J, leaving 25 bases between them. The CDR3 DNA follows: TGTGCCACCAGTGAGGGGGGGACAACCTCTATTCCCTCTTATGGCTACACCTTC. It is translated as CATSEGGTTSIPSYGYTF.

The chain couples TRBV18 to TRBJ2-1; tentatively, D is TRBD2 (5 bases). V dropped 2 bases and J dropped 7 bases, with 15 bases sitting between them. Germline loops: CDR1 KGHSH, CDR2 LQKENI. The CDR3 spans 15 residues. CDR3 in DNA: TGTGCCAGCTCACCAACGGGATTGTCCTGGAATGAGCAGTTCTTC. This gives the protein CASSPTGLSWNEQFF.

The chain is built from TRBV14 and TRBJ2-1; 10 bases map to TRBD2. Trimming removed 2 bases from V and 8 bases from J; junction bases left unmatched: 12. In germline, CDR1 is SGHDN, CDR2 FVKESK. The CDR3 totals 17 residues. CDR3 bases: TGTGCCAGCAGCCAATCCCTGTACCTAGCGGGAGTCGATGAGCAGTTCTTC. Protein: CASSQSLYLAGVDEQFF.

The rearrangement joins TRBV12-5 to TRBJ2-1; 9 positions match TRBD2. Germline assignment: CDR1 LGHNT and CDR2 FRNRAP. The length of the CDR3 is 17 residues. The V gene end was trimmed by 5 bases and the J gene end by 0 bases; junction bases not matched to a gene: 8. In DNA form, the CDR3 reads TGTGCTAGTGGTGACCTGGCGACTAGCGGCTCCTACAATGAGCAGTTCTTC. Its translation is CASGDLATSGSYNEQFF.

This chain joins TRBV7-2 and TRBJ2-3; unclear D gene. There are 14 residues in the CDR3. The V and J ends lost 1 base and 4 bases respectively, with 9 bases between them. Germline CDR1 reads SGHTA; CDR2 reads FQGNSA. CDR3 residues: CASSLGTPPDTQYF. The CDR3 nucleotides are TGTGCCAGCAGCTTAGGCACTCCCCCAGATACGCAGTATTTT. The full variable domain, completed using reference TRBV7-2 and TRBJ2-3, is GAGVSQSPSNKVTEKGKDVELRCDPISGHTALYWYRQSLGQGLEFLIYFQGNSAPDKSGLPSDRFSAERTGGSVSTLTIQRTQQEDSAVYLCASSLGTPPDTQYFGPGTRLTVL.

The chain couples TRBV7-2 to TRBJ2-5, with 7 bases aligning to TRBD1. CDR1 SGHTA and CDR2 FQGNSA come from the germline V gene. V lost 2 bases and J lost 1; bases outside the gene matches: 7. The CDR3 is 16 amino acids. The CDR3, as DNA: TGTGCCAGCAGCTTATCATTGGCAGGGGGCCAAGAGACCCAGTACTTC. Its translation is CASSLSLAGGQETQYF.

This chain links TRBV5-1 with TRBJ2-3; 11 bases are a match to TRBD2. Germline values: CDR1 SGHRS, CDR2 YFSETQ. Unmatched junction bases numbered 5, after V lost 0 bases and J lost 2 bases. CDR3 size: 17 residues. Written as DNA, the CDR3 is TGCGCCAGCAGCTTGGCCCTAGCGGGAGGATACACAGATACGCAGTATTTT. Its protein is CASSLALAGGYTDTQYF.

The chain employs TRBV6-2 or TRBV6-3 and TRBJ2-7; D call uncertain. This CDR3 contains 13 residues. Germline V gene data show CDR1 as MNHEY and CDR2 as SVGEGT. Between the trimmed V and J ends, which lost 2 bases and 4 bases, there was a span of 9 bases. This chain's CDR3 is CASSYLVGYEQYF. For the CDR3, the DNA is TGTGCCAGCAGTTACCTCGTCGGGTACGAGCAGTACTTC.

The chain carries TRBV4-2 and TRBJ2-1; 14 positions agree with TRBD2. Germline assignment: CDR1 LGHNA and CDR2 YNFKEQ. V was clipped by 5 bases and J by 8 bases; unmatched bases: 5. The CDR3 has 15 amino acids. The CDR3 is CASSGGLAGGYEQFF. In DNA form, the CDR3 reads TGTGCCAGCAGCGGCGGACTAGCGGGAGGCTATGAGCAGTTCTTC.

This rearrangement joins TRBV9 to TRBJ1-2; TRBD1 aligns across 8 bases. This CDR3 contains 16 residues. Per germline, CDR1 SGDLS and CDR2 YYNGEE. The V gene end was trimmed by 0 bases and the J gene end by 2 bases; junction bases not matched to a gene: 6. CDR3 in amino acids: CASSVEGGTGNYGYTF. DNA for the CDR3: TGTGCCAGCAGCGTAGAGGGAGGGACAGGCAACTATGGCTACACCTTC.

The chain employs TRBV11-2 and TRBJ2-1; 11 positions agree with TRBD2. The CDR3 loop spans 14 amino acids. After removal of 3 bases from V and 8 bases from J, the junction contained 3 bases not matched to a gene. Germline V gene lookup returns CDR1 SGHAT and CDR2 FQNNGV. The CDR3 region is CASSFTSGSYEQFF. The CDR3 DNA is TGTGCCAGCAGCTTTACTAGCGGGAGTTATGAGCAGTTCTTC.

The rearrangement links TRBV7-2 to TRBJ1-4; D remains unclear. Germline lookup yields CDR1 SGHTA and CDR2 FQGNSA. The CDR3 has 14 residues. V shed 6 bases and J shed 4 bases, with 12 bases lying between them. The CDR3 sequence is CASRKTGDNEKLFF. CDR3 coding DNA: TGTGCCAGCAGAAAGACCGGGGATAATGAAAAACTGTTTTTT.

The rearrangement uses TRBV30 and TRBJ1-1; 8 positions agree with TRBD1. In germline, CDR1 is GTSNPN, CDR2 SVGIG (reference sequence). Losses at the gene ends were 5 bases for V and 1 base for J; bases not matched to a gene: 3. This CDR3 comprises 13 residues. This CDR3 is CAWVQGENTEAFF. CDR3 bases: TGTGCCTGGGTACAGGGGGAGAACACTGAAGCTTTCTTT.

The rearrangement joins TRBV6-5 to TRBJ2-1, with 13 bases lining up with TRBD2. The CDR3 loop spans 16 amino acids. Trimming removed 5 bases from V and 6 bases from J; junction bases left unmatched: 7. Germline loops: CDR1 MNHEY, CDR2 SVGAGI. CDR3 bases: TGTGCCAGCAGTCACTGGACTAGCGGGAGTTCCAATGAGCAGTTCTTC. This gives the protein CASSHWTSGSSNEQFF.

The CDR3, as DNA: TGTGCCAGCAGTTACCGGGCTGGGGCCAACGTCCTGACTTTC. Translated: CASSYRAGANVLTF. J is TRBJ2-6 and V is TRBV2, with D uncertain. V was pared by 5 bases and J by 2 bases, with 7 bases between. Germline CDR1 and CDR2: SNHLY and FYNNEI. There are 14 residues in the CDR3. The variable domain in full, completed from reference TRBV2 and TRBJ2-6, reads EPEVTQTPSHQVTQMGQEVILRCVPISNHLYFYWYRQILGQKVEFLVSFYNNEISEKSEIFDDQFSVERPDGSNFTLKIRSTKLEDSAMYFCASSYRAGANVLTFGAGSRLTVL.

The chain carries TRBV5-1 and TRBJ1-4, with 9 bases that match TRBD1. Trimming at V came to 7 bases and at J to 4 bases, leaving 5 bases not matched to a gene. From germline, CDR1 is SGHRS and CDR2 YFSETQ. The CDR3 consists of 14 residues. CDR3 DNA: TGCGCCAGCGGTCCGGGACAGGGTAATGAAAAACTGTTTTTT. Residues: CASGPGQGNEKLFF. The entire variable domain, with the rest obtained from reference TRBV5-1 and TRBJ1-4, is as follows: KAGVTQTPRYLIKTRGQQVTLSCSPISGHRSVSWYQQTPGQGLQFLFEYFSETQRNKGNFPGRFSGRQFSNSRSEMNVSTLELGDSALYLCASGPGQGNEKLFFGSGTQLSVL.

DNA of the CDR3: TGTGCCAGCAGCCCGTCCCGGAGGTCGAGGTATGGCTACACCTTC. Protein: CASSPSRRSRYGYTF. The V call is TRBV5-8, the J call TRBJ1-2; no firm D call. Germline assignment: CDR1 SGHTS and CDR2 YDEGEE. Trimming left V 4 bases short and J 5 bases short, with 18 bases between. The CDR3 loop spans 15 amino acids.